The text below deals with one T cell receptor beta chain. Its target is not known. Generated by immunoSEQ multiplex PCR, the TCRdb table keeps only in-frame clones and is missing some. This sample carries 6,200 or so clones, more than 70% of them seen once, and the ten largest clones take 5% to 8%. This sample was taken from a study of immune cell composition in non-small cell lung cancer. Normal lung sampling was at least 3 cm from the tumour, as distant as possible. Study-level findings and limits: Tumour TCR-beta clonality showed no significant link to smoking pack-years. Tumour-associated clones >0.5% occurred in about a third of adenocarcinomas, roughly four fifths of squamous.

What was sequenced was non-adjacent lung tissue. The receptor was isolated from a human donor with non-small cell lung cancer.

CDR3 sequence reads: CASSEGLTGNTIYF. CDR3 coding DNA: TGTGCCAGCAGTGAGGGACTTACTGGAAACACCATATATTTT. V is TRBV2 and J is TRBJ1-3; a weak D match, TRBD1 (5 bases). V lost 3 bases to trimming and J lost 2 bases, with 8 bases between them. The length of the CDR3 is 14 residues. The germline CDR1 and CDR2 sequences are SNHLY and FYNNEI.